The next 19 T cell receptor beta chains were all read from a single sample in a study of shared clonotypes between healthy human individuals. Generated by immunoSEQ multiplex PCR, the TCRdb table keeps only in-frame clones and is missing some. Of a few million clones listed, around nine tenths are singletons. Sequencing was performed on naive CD4+ T cells sorted from blood. Subset of the sample: CD45RA+ positively selected. Receptors were obtained from a man younger than 35 in good health.

The chain couples TRBV5-4 to TRBJ2-5; 9 nucleotides match TRBD2. Germline values: CDR1 SGHNT, CDR2 YYREEE (reference sequence). CDR3 length: 15 residues. The J segment lost 4 bases and the V segment lost 0 bases, leaving 4 bases of the junction unmatched. The CDR3 DNA reads TGTGCCAGCAGCTTGGTACTAGCGGGTTTAGAGACCCAGTACTTC. Residues: CASSLVLAGLETQYF.

This chain connects TRBV2 to TRBJ1-5, with D maybe TRBD1 (5 bases). The germline gives CDR1 SNHLY, CDR2 FYNNEI. The CDR3 totals 17 residues. With 5 bases removed from V and 0 bases from J, the gap between germline ends came to 17 bases. The CDR3: CASSLRGGGYSNQPQHF. In DNA form, the CDR3 reads TGTGCCAGCAGTCTAAGGGGCGGGGGATATAGCAATCAGCCCCAGCATTTT.

V and J are TRBV2 and TRBJ2-1; 9 positions agree with TRBD2. The CDR3 contains 14 residues. With V trimmed by 7 bases and J by 5 bases, 6 bases remained unmatched. Germline V lookup: CDR1 SNHLY, CDR2 FYNNEI. The CDR3 nucleotides are TGTGCCAGCAAGCCGGGACTAGCCAACAATGAGCAGTTCTTC. It yields the protein CASKPGLANNEQFF.

The chain links TRBV28 to TRBJ1-5; D perhaps matches TRBD1 (5 bases). Germline CDR1 MDHEN, CDR2 SYDVKM. CDR3 length: 16 residues. With 5 bases removed from V and 3 bases from J, the gap between germline ends came to 17 bases. CDR3 DNA sequence: TGTGCCAGCAGTACACACCCCGGGACGTTCAATCAGCCCCAGCATTTT. It specifies CASSTHPGTFNQPQHF.

The V gene is TRBV12-5, the J gene TRBJ2-5; 10 nucleotides agree with TRBD2. In germline, CDR1 is LGHNT, CDR2 FRNRAP. Trimming removed 1 base from V and 1 base from J; junction bases left unmatched: 3. The CDR3 sequence is 16 residues long. The CDR3, as DNA: TGTGCTAGTGGTTTGGGGAGCGGGAGGGTCCAAGAGACCCAGTACTTC. As protein: CASGLGSGRVQETQYF.

The gene calls are TRBV28 and TRBJ1-4, with D perhaps matching TRBD1 (5 bases). Trimming cost V 2 bases and J 8 bases, with 15 bases left between them. CDR3 length: 15 amino acids. Germline CDR1 MDHEN, CDR2 SYDVKM. CDR3 coding DNA: TGTGCCAGCAGTTTAATTCGGGGGGAAGAAGAAAAACTGTTTTTT. Amino acid sequence: CASSLIRGEEEKLFF.

This clone is a singleton in its sample. The V call is TRBV6-1, the J call TRBJ2-7; D call uncertain. Germline loops: CDR1 MNHNS, CDR2 SASEGT. The V and J ends lost 1 base and 2 bases respectively, with 9 bases between them. The length of the CDR3 is 14 residues. As DNA, the CDR3 is TGTGCCAGCAGTGAAGGTTGGACGCCCTACGAGCAGTACTTC. Amino acids: CASSEGWTPYEQYF.

The rearrangement uses TRBV10-2 and TRBJ2-1; D is perhaps TRBD1 (5 bases). This CDR3 has 14 amino acids. Trimming shortened V by 3 bases and J by 5 bases, and 11 bases separated the two germline ends. CDR1 is WSHSY and CDR2 is SAAADI in the germline V gene. The CDR3 reads CASSDQGSNNEQFF. The CDR3 nucleotides read TGCGCCAGCAGTGATCAGGGCAGCAACAATGAGCAGTTCTTC.

In DNA, the CDR3 is TGCGCCAGCAGCTTGGGTGAGGGAACCTTAGGCTACACCTTC. Its protein is CASSLGEGTLGYTF. This chain joins TRBV5-1 and TRBJ1-2, with D unclear. This CDR3 is 14 amino acids long. Germline CDR1 SGHRS, CDR2 YFSETQ. Trimming shortened V by 0 bases and J by 8 bases, and 14 bases separated the two germline ends.

This rearrangement joins TRBV6-6 to TRBJ1-1; tentatively, D is TRBD1 (6 bases). CDR3 length: 15 amino acids. CDR1 MNHNY and CDR2 SVGAGI come from the germline V gene (reference sequence). The V gene lost 7 bases and the J gene lost 0 bases, with 15 bases spanning the gap. CDR3 coding DNA: TGTGCCAGCATCCCGTCACAGGGATTGAACACTGAAGCTTTCTTT. Its protein product is CASIPSQGLNTEAFF.

The CDR3 DNA reads TGCAGCGTGGCCGGACAGGTGTTAGGGGAGCAGTACTTC. Translated: CSVAGQVLGEQYF. The V and J genes are TRBV29-1 and TRBJ2-7, with 7 nucleotides matching TRBD1. CDR1 and CDR2 (germline): SQVTM, ANQGSEA. The CDR3 covers 13 residues. V shed 6 bases, J shed 7 bases, and the junction held 12 bases outside the gene matches.

DNA for the CDR3: TGCGCCAGCAGCGGAACCCTCGTCGGCACCGGGGAGCTGTTTTTT. Its protein product is CASSGTLVGTGELFF. V usage is TRBV5-1 and J usage is TRBJ2-2; no firm D call. CDR3 length equals 15 residues. Germline V gene data show CDR1 as SGHRS and CDR2 as YFSETQ. Trimming pared 4 bases from V and 4 bases from J, leaving 14 bases between.

This clone was found once. The chain links TRBV5-1 to TRBJ2-2; 13 bases line up with TRBD2. The length of the CDR3 is 17 residues. Germline V gene lookup returns CDR1 SGHRS and CDR2 YFSETQ. V dropped 3 bases and J dropped 2; count of bases not matched to a gene: 4. The DNA of the CDR3 is TGCGCCAGCAGCTATGGACTAGCGGGGGCTAACACCGGGGAGCTGTTTTTT. Translated: CASSYGLAGANTGELFF.

The rearrangement links TRBV2 to TRBJ1-5; D not resolved. Between the trimmed V and J ends, which lost 6 bases and 1 base, there was a span of 4 bases. The CDR3 sequence is 12 residues long. Germline values: CDR1 SNHLY, CDR2 FYNNEI. CDR3 nucleotides: TGTGCCAGCAGACTAAGCAATCAGCCCCAGCATTTT. Protein product: CASRLSNQPQHF.

The chain is built from TRBV5-1 and TRBJ1-4, with D possibly matching TRBD1 (5 bases). Trimming took 1 base from V and 8 from J, leaving 18 bases between them. Germline CDR1 SGHRS, CDR2 YFSETQ. This CDR3 region has 16 residues. The CDR3 region is CASSLSGRIATEKLFF. DNA of the CDR3: TGCGCCAGCAGCTTGTCAGGGAGAATCGCCACAGAAAAACTGTTTTTT.

The V and J genes are TRBV5-4 and TRBJ1-2; 10 bases are shared with TRBD1. CDR1 is SGHNT and CDR2 is YYREEE in the germline V gene (reference sequence). This CDR3 region has 14 residues. V shed 1 base and J 7 bases; nucleotides not matched to a gene: 4. The CDR3 DNA reads as TGTGCCAGCAGCTTGAGACAGGGGGCGGGTGGCTACACCTTC. Protein sequence: CASSLRQGAGGYTF.

The rearrangement links TRBV6-4 to TRBJ1-1; TRBD1 matches at 8 bases. The CDR3 runs to 15 residues. Per the germline V gene, CDR1 is MRHNA and CDR2 is SNTAGT. V was clipped by 6 bases and J by 3 bases; unmatched bases: 9. CDR3 coding DNA: TGTGCCAGCAGGCCCGTGAACAGGGGGGACACTGAAGCTTTCTTT. Translation gives CASRPVNRGDTEAFF.

This chain connects TRBV7-3 to TRBJ2-2; D is perhaps TRBD1 (5 bases). The CDR3 runs to 18 residues. Trimming took off 1 base at V and 1 base at J, with 16 bases between the two ends. Germline CDR1 and CDR2: SGHTA and FQGTGA. CDR3 bases: TGTGCCAGCAGCTTAAAAGGCGGAGACAGCGTGAACACCGGGGAGCTGTTTTTT. It specifies CASSLKGGDSVNTGELFF.

Worth noting for this clone: Other nucleotide sequences in the sample specify the same CDR3. The rearrangement links TRBV5-1 to TRBJ2-7, with TRBD2 matching 7 bases. CDR3 length: 13 amino acids. Germline CDR1 reads SGHRS; CDR2 reads YFSETQ. V was pared by 0 bases and J by 4 bases, with 1 base of the junction left unmatched. The CDR3 bases are TGCGCCAGCAGCTTGGGGGAGGGATACGAGCAGTACTTC. Amino acid sequence: CASSLGEGYEQYF.